This T cell receptor beta chain was recorded in a study of tissue T cells after allogeneic stem cell transplantation. General study findings and limits: Anatomically similar tissues had similar TCR repertoires within each patient. Few T cell clones were shared across patients, but motif clusters showed tissue-specific shared signatures. Limitations included a small, clinically heterogeneous cohort and limited sampling depth.

The germline V gene has CDR1 KGHPV and CDR2 FQNQEV (reference sequence). V lost 2 bases and J lost 8, with 6 bases in between. CDR3 size: 11 residues. Time point defined: mouse harvest day 7 after allogeneic transplant. Mouse grafts combined 10^7 T-cell-depleted bone marrow cells with 10^6 splenic CD5+ T cells. Mice had MHC-mismatched B6 into BALB/c GVHD, sampled day 7 or 14. TCRdb's table, derived via immunoSEQ multiplex PCR, lists solely in-frame clones and lacks some. The table lists several thousand clones, more than 45% of them singletons, with 6.5% to 9% in the top ten. Concerning this clone: What it binds is not known. Genes and germline come from the mouse. The sequenced fragment ends 1 residue before the CDR3 boundary, so the rest is inferred from the germline J gene.

The source material was lymph node tissue. The receptor was derived from a female BALB/c mouse given C57BL/6 T cells with graft-versus-host disease after an allogeneic hematopoietic cell transplant. The chain links TRBV26 to TRBJ1-1, with no clear D. CDR3 loop: CASSLRQEVFF. The sequenced CDR3 bases are TGTGCCAGCAGTCTGAGGCAGGAAGTCTTC.